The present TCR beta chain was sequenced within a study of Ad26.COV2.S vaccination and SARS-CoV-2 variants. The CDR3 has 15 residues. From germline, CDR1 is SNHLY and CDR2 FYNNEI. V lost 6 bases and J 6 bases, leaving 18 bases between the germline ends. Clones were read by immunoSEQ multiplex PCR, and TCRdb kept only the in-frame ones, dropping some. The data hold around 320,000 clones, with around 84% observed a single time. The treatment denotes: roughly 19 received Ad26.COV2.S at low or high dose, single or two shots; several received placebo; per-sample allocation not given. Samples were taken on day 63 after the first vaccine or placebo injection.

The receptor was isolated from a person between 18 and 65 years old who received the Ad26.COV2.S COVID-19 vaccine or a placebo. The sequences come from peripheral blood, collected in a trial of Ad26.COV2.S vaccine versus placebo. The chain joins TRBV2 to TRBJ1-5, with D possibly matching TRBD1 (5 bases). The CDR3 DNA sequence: TGTGCCAGCAGGCGGGACCCCGAGGGGAGTCAGCCCCAGCATTTT. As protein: CASRRDPEGSQPQHF.